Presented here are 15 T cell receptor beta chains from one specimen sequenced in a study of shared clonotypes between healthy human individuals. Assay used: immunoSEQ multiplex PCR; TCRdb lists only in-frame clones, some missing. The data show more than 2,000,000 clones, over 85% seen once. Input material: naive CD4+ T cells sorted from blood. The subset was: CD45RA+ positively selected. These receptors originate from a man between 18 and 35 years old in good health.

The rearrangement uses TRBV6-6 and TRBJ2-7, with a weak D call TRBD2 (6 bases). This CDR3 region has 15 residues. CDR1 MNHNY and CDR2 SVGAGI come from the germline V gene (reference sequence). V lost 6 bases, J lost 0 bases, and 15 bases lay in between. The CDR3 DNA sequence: TGTGCCAGCAGGGGCTCGGGAGCTGCCTCCTACGAGCAGTACTTC. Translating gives CASRGSGAASYEQYF.

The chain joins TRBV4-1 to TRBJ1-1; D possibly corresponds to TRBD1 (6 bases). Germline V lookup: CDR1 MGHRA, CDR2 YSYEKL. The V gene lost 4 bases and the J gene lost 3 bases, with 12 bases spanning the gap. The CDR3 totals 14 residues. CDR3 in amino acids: CASSPSQGDTEAFF. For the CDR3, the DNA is TGCGCCAGCAGCCCATCACAGGGTGACACTGAAGCTTTCTTT.

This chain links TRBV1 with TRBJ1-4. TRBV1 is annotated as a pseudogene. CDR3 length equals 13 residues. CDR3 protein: CTSSHRGGEKLFF. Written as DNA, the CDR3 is TGCACCAGCAGCCACCGGGGGGGGGAAAAACTGTTTTTT.

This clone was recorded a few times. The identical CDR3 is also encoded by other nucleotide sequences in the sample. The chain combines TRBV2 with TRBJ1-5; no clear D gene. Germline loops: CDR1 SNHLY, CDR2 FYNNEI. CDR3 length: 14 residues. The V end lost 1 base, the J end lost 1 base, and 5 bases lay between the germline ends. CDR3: CASSEDRSNQPQHF. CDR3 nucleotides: TGTGCCAGCAGTGAAGACAGAAGCAATCAGCCCCAGCATTTT. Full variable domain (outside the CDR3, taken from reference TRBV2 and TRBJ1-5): EPEVTQTPSHQVTQMGQEVILRCVPISNHLYFYWYRQILGQKVEFLVSFYNNEISEKSEIFDDQFSVERPDGSNFTLKIRSTKLEDSAMYFCASSEDRSNQPQHFGDGTRLSIL.

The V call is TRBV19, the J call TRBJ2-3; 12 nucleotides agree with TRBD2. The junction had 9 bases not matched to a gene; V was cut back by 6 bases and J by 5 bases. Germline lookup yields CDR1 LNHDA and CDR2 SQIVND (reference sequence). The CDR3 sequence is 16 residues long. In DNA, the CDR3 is TGTGCCAGTAGGAAACTAGCGGGGGGAATGGTAGATACGCAGTATTTT. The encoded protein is CASRKLAGGMVDTQYF.

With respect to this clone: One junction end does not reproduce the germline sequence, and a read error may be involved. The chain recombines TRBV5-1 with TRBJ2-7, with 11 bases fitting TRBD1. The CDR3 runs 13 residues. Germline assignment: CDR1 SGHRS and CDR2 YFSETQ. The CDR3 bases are TGCGCCAGCAGTTTGGGACAGGGGGACGAGCAGTACTTC. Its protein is CASSLGQGDEQYF.

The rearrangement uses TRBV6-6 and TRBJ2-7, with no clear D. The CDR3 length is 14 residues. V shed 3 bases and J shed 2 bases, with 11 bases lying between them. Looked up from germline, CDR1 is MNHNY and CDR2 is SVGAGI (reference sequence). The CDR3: CASSYGDYTYEQYF. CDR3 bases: TGTGCCAGCAGTTATGGAGATTATACCTACGAGCAGTACTTC.

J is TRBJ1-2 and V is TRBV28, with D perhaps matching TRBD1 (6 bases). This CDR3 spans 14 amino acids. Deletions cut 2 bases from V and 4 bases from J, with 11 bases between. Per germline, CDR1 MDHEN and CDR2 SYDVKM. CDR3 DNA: TGTGCCAGCAGTTTACCCAAAGGGGGCTATGGCTACACCTTC. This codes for CASSLPKGGYGYTF.

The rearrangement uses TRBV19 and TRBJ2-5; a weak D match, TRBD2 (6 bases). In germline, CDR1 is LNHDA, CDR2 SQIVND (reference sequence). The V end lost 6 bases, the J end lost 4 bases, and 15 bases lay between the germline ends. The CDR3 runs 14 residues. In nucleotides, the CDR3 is TGTGCCAGTAGGGATGGGACTTCAGGAGAGACCCAGTACTTC. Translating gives CASRDGTSGETQYF.

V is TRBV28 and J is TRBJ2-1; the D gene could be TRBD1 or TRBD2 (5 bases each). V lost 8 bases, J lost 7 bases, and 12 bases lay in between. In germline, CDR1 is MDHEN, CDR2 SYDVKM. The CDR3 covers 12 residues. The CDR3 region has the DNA TGTGCCAGCTTGGGGACGGGGAATGAGCAGTTCTTC. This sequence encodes CASLGTGNEQFF.

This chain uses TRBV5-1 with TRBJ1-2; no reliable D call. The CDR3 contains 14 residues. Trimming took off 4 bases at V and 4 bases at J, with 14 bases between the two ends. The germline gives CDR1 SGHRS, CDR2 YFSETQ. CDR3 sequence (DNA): TGCGCCAGCAGCCTTCAAGATTCAGTCTATGGCTACACCTTC. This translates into CASSLQDSVYGYTF.

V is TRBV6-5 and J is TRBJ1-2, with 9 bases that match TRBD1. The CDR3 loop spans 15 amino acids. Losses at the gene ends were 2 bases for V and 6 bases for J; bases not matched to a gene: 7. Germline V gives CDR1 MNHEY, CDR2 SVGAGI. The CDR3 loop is CASSYLGQGKDGYTF. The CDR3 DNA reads TGTGCCAGCAGTTACCTGGGACAGGGCAAGGATGGCTACACCTTC.

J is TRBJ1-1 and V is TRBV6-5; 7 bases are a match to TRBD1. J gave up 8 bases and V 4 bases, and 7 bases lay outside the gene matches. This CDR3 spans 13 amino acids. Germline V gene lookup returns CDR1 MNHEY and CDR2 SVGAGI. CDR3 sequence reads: CASSSILDREAFF. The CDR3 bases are TGTGCCAGCAGTTCCATCCTGGACAGGGAAGCTTTCTTT.

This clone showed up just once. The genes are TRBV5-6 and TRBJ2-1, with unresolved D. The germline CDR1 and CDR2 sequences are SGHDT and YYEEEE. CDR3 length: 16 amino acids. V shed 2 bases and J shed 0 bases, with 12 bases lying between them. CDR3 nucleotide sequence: TGTGCCAGCAGCTTTCTCTCTGTCAGCTCCTACAATGAGCAGTTCTTC. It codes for CASSFLSVSSYNEQFF.

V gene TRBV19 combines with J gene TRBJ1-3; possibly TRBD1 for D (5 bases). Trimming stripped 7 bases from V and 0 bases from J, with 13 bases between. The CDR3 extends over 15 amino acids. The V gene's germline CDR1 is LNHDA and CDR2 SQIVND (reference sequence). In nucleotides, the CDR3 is TGTGCCAGTACCGTACAGGCCCTCTCTGGAAACACCATATATTTT. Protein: CASTVQALSGNTIYF.